This T cell receptor beta chain was sequenced in a study of cytomegalovirus exposure and HLA in healthy donors. This CDR3 is built from 14 residues. CDR1 WSHSY and CDR2 SAAADI come from the germline V gene. V lost 0 bases to trimming and J lost 6 bases, with 12 bases between them. Primers included in the PCR were 60 Vbeta and 13 Jbeta primers. Profiling relied on immunoSEQ multiplex PCR, and the TCRdb table lists in-frame clones only, not all of them. The sample includes under 65,000 clones. V gene TRBV10-2 combines with J gene TRBJ2-7; D possibly corresponds to TRBD1 (7 bases). The receptor comes from a woman in her 30s in good health and CMV-seropositive. Sequenced: PBMCs. The CDR3: CASSESRQGGEQYF. The CDR3 DNA is TGCGCCAGCAGTGAGTCGAGACAGGGAGGCGAGCAGTACTTC.